This is a list of T cell receptor beta chains from one sample in a study of blood T cell repertoires in COVID-19. Method: immunoSEQ multiplex PCR; TCRdb's copy keeps in-frame clones and lacks some. The sample contains some 72,000 clones, 85% to 90% of which appear only once. Sample: peripheral blood. The receptors come from a man in his fifties or sixties with active COVID-19. CDR3s include the opening cysteine and the closing phenylalanine or tryptophan. Each record gives: D gene, clone size, V gene, J gene, CDR3 DNA, CDR3 protein. A D gene is named only where the DNA matches it firmly. Clone size is given for some rows only: seen once, a few or many times, or a class if the clone is expanded.

d_gene: .; abundance: .; v_gene: TRBV15; j_gene: TRBJ2-3; CDR3nt: TGTGCCACCAGCAGAGATGGGTGGTGGAGAACAAATACGCAGTATTTT; CDR3aa: CATSRDGWWRTNTQYF
d_gene: .; abundance: .; v_gene: TRBV18; j_gene: TRBJ1-1; CDR3nt: TGTGCCAGCTCACCATCCTCCTACACTGAAGCTTTCTTT; CDR3aa: CASSPSSYTEAFF
d_gene: .; abundance: once; v_gene: TRBV7-2; j_gene: TRBJ2-7; CDR3nt: TGTGCCAGCAGCTTAGGTGCGGGGAGATACGAGCAGTACTTC; CDR3aa: CASSLGAGRYEQYF
d_gene: .; abundance: .; v_gene: TRBV9; j_gene: TRBJ2-1; CDR3nt: TGTGCCAGCAGCGTGGGTGAGGGCCTCTCCTACAATGAGCAGTTCTTC; CDR3aa: CASSVGEGLSYNEQFF
d_gene: TRBD1; abundance: .; v_gene: TRBV12-3/TRBV12-4; j_gene: TRBJ1-2; CDR3nt: TGTGCCAGCAGCGGGACAGACTATGGCTACACCTTC; CDR3aa: CASSGTDYGYTF
d_gene: TRBD2; abundance: .; v_gene: TRBV28; j_gene: TRBJ2-1; CDR3nt: TGTGCCAGCAGACTCCCCCCGGGGCTAACTAGCGGGAGGAATCGGGGTGAGCAGTTCTTC; CDR3aa: CASRLPPGLTSGRNRGEQFF
d_gene: TRBD2; abundance: .; v_gene: TRBV28; j_gene: TRBJ2-7; CDR3nt: TGTGCCAGCAGAGGGACTAGCATCTACGAGCAGTACTTC; CDR3aa: CASRGTSIYEQYF
d_gene: .; abundance: .; v_gene: TRBV7-2; j_gene: TRBJ1-5; CDR3nt: TGTGCCAGCAGCTTATCAGGGGGCAATCAGCCCCAGCATTTT; CDR3aa: CASSLSGGNQPQHF
d_gene: .; abundance: .; v_gene: TRBV11-1; j_gene: TRBJ1-3; CDR3nt: TGTGCCAGCAGCTCCTCGAGGGGAAACACCATATATTTT; CDR3aa: CASSSSRGNTIYF
d_gene: .; abundance: once; v_gene: TRBV5-6; j_gene: TRBJ2-7; CDR3nt: TGTGCCAGCAGCTTGGTTGGGGCGAAGGACGAGCAGTACTTC; CDR3aa: CASSLVGAKDEQYF
d_gene: .; abundance: .; v_gene: TRBV28; j_gene: TRBJ1-1; CDR3nt: TGTGCCAGCAAACTTACCGGGAGGGGCCAACCGAGGACTGAAGCTTTCTTT; CDR3aa: CASKLTGRGQPRTEAFF
d_gene: TRBD2; abundance: .; v_gene: TRBV2; j_gene: TRBJ2-7; CDR3nt: TGTGCCAGCAGGTTAGCGGGAGACCTTTACGAGCAGTACTTC; CDR3aa: CASRLAGDLYEQYF
d_gene: TRBD2; abundance: once; v_gene: TRBV9; j_gene: TRBJ2-3; CDR3nt: TGTGCCAGCAGCTCGTGGGCGGGAGCGGGCACAGATACGCAGTATTTT; CDR3aa: CASSSWAGAGTDTQYF
d_gene: .; abundance: .; v_gene: TRBV9; j_gene: TRBJ2-6; CDR3nt: TGTGCCAGCAGCCCGGGACACAACTCTGGGGCCAACGTCCTGACTTTC; CDR3aa: CASSPGHNSGANVLTF
d_gene: .; abundance: .; v_gene: TRBV21-1; j_gene: TRBJ1-5; CDR3nt: TGTGCCAGCAGCAACCGTCGACAGGGAAGCTCTCGCAATCAGCCCCAGCATTTT; CDR3aa: CASSNRRQGSSRNQPQHF
d_gene: TRBD2; abundance: medium-sized; v_gene: TRBV5-8; j_gene: TRBJ2-7; CDR3nt: TGTGCCAGCAGCCTAGGGAGGGCAATCACCTACGAGCAGTACTTC; CDR3aa: CASSLGRAITYEQYF
d_gene: TRBD1; abundance: .; v_gene: TRBV6-4; j_gene: TRBJ1-4; CDR3nt: TGTGCCGTAACCGGGACAGGAGCTTTCACTAATGAAAAACTGTTTTTT; CDR3aa: CAVTGTGAFTNEKLFF
d_gene: TRBD2; abundance: .; v_gene: TRBV7-8; j_gene: TRBJ2-5; CDR3nt: TGTGCCAGCAGCTTAGGTGGCGGGGGGGGAGAGACCCAGTACTTC; CDR3aa: CASSLGGGGGETQYF
d_gene: TRBD2; abundance: once; v_gene: TRBV18; j_gene: TRBJ2-1; CDR3nt: TGTGCCAGCTCACCTCAGCGGGGGGGCTCCTACAATGAGCAGTTCTTC; CDR3aa: CASSPQRGGSYNEQFF
d_gene: .; abundance: .; v_gene: TRBV14; j_gene: TRBJ1-1; CDR3nt: TGTGCCAGCAGCCAAGTAGCGTACACTGAAGCTTTCTTT; CDR3aa: CASSQVAYTEAFF
d_gene: .; abundance: .; v_gene: TRBV12-5; j_gene: TRBJ2-2; CDR3nt: TGTGCTAGTGGTTTGGTCCGGGACATTCCCACCGGGGAGCTGTTTTTT; CDR3aa: CASGLVRDIPTGELFF
d_gene: .; abundance: .; v_gene: TRBV19; j_gene: TRBJ1-5; CDR3nt: TGTGCCAGTAGTTTAACCTGGCAGCAGCCCCAGCATTTT; CDR3aa: CASSLTWQQPQHF
d_gene: .; abundance: .; v_gene: TRBV2; j_gene: TRBJ2-2; CDR3nt: TGTGCCAGCAACGGAGAAGCAATGGGGCCTTATGCCGGGGAGCTGTTTTTT; CDR3aa: CASNGEAMGPYAGELFF
d_gene: .; abundance: .; v_gene: TRBV4-2; j_gene: TRBJ2-5; CDR3nt: TGTGCCAGCAGCCAAGATTTGGGGCCCGTAGAGACCCAGTACTTC; CDR3aa: CASSQDLGPVETQYF
d_gene: .; abundance: .; v_gene: TRBV2; j_gene: TRBJ1-6; CDR3nt: TGTGCCAGCACACGAAGCCAAAGCTCCTATAATTCACCCCTCCACTTT; CDR3aa: CASTRSQSSYNSPLHF
d_gene: .; abundance: few; v_gene: TRBV7-8; j_gene: TRBJ1-2; CDR3nt: TGTGCCAGCAGCCCCGGGTGGGGCACCCCTAACTATGGCTACACCTTC; CDR3aa: CASSPGWGTPNYGYTF
d_gene: .; abundance: .; v_gene: TRBV12-3/TRBV12-4; j_gene: TRBJ1-5; CDR3nt: TGTGCCAGCACTCGGGAGGGACAGCCCCAGCATTTT; CDR3aa: CASTREGQPQHF
d_gene: .; abundance: .; v_gene: TRBV3-1/TRBV3-2; j_gene: TRBJ2-3; CDR3nt: TGTGCCAGCAGCCAAGGACCGGGACAACCTTCGGAGGATACGCAGTATTTT; CDR3aa: CASSQGPGQPSEDTQYF
d_gene: .; abundance: .; v_gene: TRBV5-6; j_gene: TRBJ1-5; CDR3nt: TGTGCCAGCAGCTTGGCCGGGGGGGTGAGGGGCAATCAGCCCCAGCATTTT; CDR3aa: CASSLAGGVRGNQPQHF
d_gene: TRBD1; abundance: .; v_gene: TRBV18; j_gene: TRBJ1-5; CDR3nt: TGTGCCAGCTCACCGGGACAGGGGCAACAGCCCCAGCATTTT; CDR3aa: CASSPGQGQQPQHF
d_gene: TRBD2; abundance: once; v_gene: TRBV9; j_gene: TRBJ2-2; CDR3nt: TGTGCCAGCAGCGTAACCGGGGGGATGAACGGGGAGCTGTTTTTT; CDR3aa: CASSVTGGMNGELFF
d_gene: .; abundance: .; v_gene: TRBV10-3; j_gene: TRBJ1-1; CDR3nt: TGTGCCATCAGTATAAACACTGAAGCTTTCTTT; CDR3aa: CAISINTEAFF
d_gene: TRBD2; abundance: .; v_gene: TRBV29-1; j_gene: TRBJ2-1; CDR3nt: TGCAGCGTTCTTTTATTTAGCGGGGGATCCTACAATGAGCAGTTCTTC; CDR3aa: CSVLLFSGGSYNEQFF
d_gene: TRBD2; abundance: .; v_gene: TRBV6-4; j_gene: TRBJ2-1; CDR3nt: TGTGCCAGCAGTGACCGACTAGCGGGCTACAATGAGCAGTTCTTC; CDR3aa: CASSDRLAGYNEQFF
d_gene: .; abundance: .; v_gene: TRBV19; j_gene: TRBJ1-2; CDR3nt: TGTGCCAGTACCTTCAAGGGGGTTTCCTATGGCTACACCTTC; CDR3aa: CASTFKGVSYGYTF
d_gene: TRBD1; abundance: .; v_gene: TRBV7-9; j_gene: TRBJ1-2; CDR3nt: TGTGCCAGCAGCCCCTGGACAGGGAGGCAATCTAACTATGGCTACACCTTC; CDR3aa: CASSPWTGRQSNYGYTF
d_gene: .; abundance: .; v_gene: TRBV28; j_gene: TRBJ2-1; CDR3nt: TGTGCCAGCAGTGGCGGGGTAGACAATGAGCAGTTCTTC; CDR3aa: CASSGGVDNEQFF
d_gene: .; abundance: .; v_gene: TRBV27; j_gene: TRBJ1-3; CDR3nt: TGTGCCAGCAGTTTGGGGGGAACCCCGTTGGACACCATATATTTT; CDR3aa: CASSLGGTPLDTIYF
d_gene: .; abundance: .; v_gene: TRBV28; j_gene: TRBJ1-1; CDR3nt: TGTGCCAGCAGTTCCACCCGGAGCGAAGCTTTCTTT; CDR3aa: CASSSTRSEAFF
d_gene: .; abundance: .; v_gene: TRBV28; j_gene: TRBJ1-2; CDR3nt: TGTGCCAGCAGTCCAAAGGCGGGCAAACCTTTAGCTAACTATGGCTACACCTTC; CDR3aa: CASSPKAGKPLANYGYTF
d_gene: TRBD1; abundance: once; v_gene: TRBV4-1; j_gene: TRBJ2-1; CDR3nt: TGCGCCAGCAGCCGACAACAGATTATACGGGACAGGGAGCATGAGCAGTTCTTC; CDR3aa: CASSRQQIIRDREHEQFF
d_gene: .; abundance: few; v_gene: TRBV4-1; j_gene: TRBJ1-5; CDR3nt: TGCGCCAGCAGCTTCCGCCGGGACACAAATCAGCCCCAGCATTTT; CDR3aa: CASSFRRDTNQPQHF
d_gene: TRBD1; abundance: .; v_gene: TRBV28; j_gene: TRBJ2-2; CDR3nt: TGTGCCAGCAGTTCCACCTACGGGACAGGAACTCGGGCCGGGGAGCTGTTTTTT; CDR3aa: CASSSTYGTGTRAGELFF
d_gene: TRBD2; abundance: .; v_gene: TRBV2; j_gene: TRBJ2-2; CDR3nt: TGTGCCAGCAGGTGGACTAGCGTCGGCACCGGGGAGCTGTTTTTT; CDR3aa: CASRWTSVGTGELFF
d_gene: TRBD2; abundance: .; v_gene: TRBV9; j_gene: TRBJ2-5; CDR3nt: TGTGCCAGCAGCTTCACTAGCGGGAGGGCCGTAGAGACCCAGTACTTC; CDR3aa: CASSFTSGRAVETQYF
d_gene: TRBD1; abundance: .; v_gene: TRBV3-1/TRBV3-2; j_gene: TRBJ1-6; CDR3nt: TGTGCCAGCAGCCAAGCAGGGGGCGGTAATTCACCCCTCCACTTT; CDR3aa: CASSQAGGGNSPLHF
d_gene: .; abundance: .; v_gene: TRBV6-5; j_gene: TRBJ2-1; CDR3nt: TGTGCCAGCACCCCCAACGCTGGAGCGGTAAATGAGCAGTTCTTC; CDR3aa: CASTPNAGAVNEQFF
d_gene: .; abundance: once; v_gene: TRBV19; j_gene: TRBJ1-5; CDR3nt: TGTGCCAACCTGCAAGGGGGTCAGGGGAGTCAGCCCCAGCATTTT; CDR3aa: CANLQGGQGSQPQHF
d_gene: .; abundance: .; v_gene: TRBV28; j_gene: TRBJ1-1; CDR3nt: TGTGCCAGCAGTTTGTTGACAGGAGAGTTCTCTGAAGCTTTCTTT; CDR3aa: CASSLLTGEFSEAFF
d_gene: TRBD2; abundance: .; v_gene: TRBV29-1; j_gene: TRBJ2-2; CDR3nt: TGCAGCGCTGGGGAGGGGCGATCCGGGGAGCTGTTTTTT; CDR3aa: CSAGEGRSGELFF
d_gene: .; abundance: .; v_gene: TRBV6-6; j_gene: TRBJ2-6; CDR3nt: TGTGCCAGCAGTTACCGGTCCGGGGCCAACGTCCTGACTTTC; CDR3aa: CASSYRSGANVLTF
d_gene: TRBD1; abundance: .; v_gene: TRBV9; j_gene: TRBJ1-6; CDR3nt: TGTGCCAGCAGCCCGAGGACAGGGACAAATAATTCGCCCCTCCACTTT; CDR3aa: CASSPRTGTNNSPLHF
d_gene: TRBD1; abundance: .; v_gene: TRBV19; j_gene: TRBJ2-1; CDR3nt: TGTGCCAGTAGTTTAGGGGACAGGGACTACAATGAGCAGTTCTTC; CDR3aa: CASSLGDRDYNEQFF
d_gene: .; abundance: .; v_gene: TRBV11-2; j_gene: TRBJ1-4; CDR3nt: TGTGCCAGCAGCTTAGTGGAAACAGGGTCAAAACTGTTTTTT; CDR3aa: CASSLVETGSKLFF
d_gene: TRBD1; abundance: .; v_gene: TRBV13; j_gene: TRBJ1-2; CDR3nt: TGTGCCAGCAGCAGCCGGGACAGCAGGGACTATGGCTACACCTTC; CDR3aa: CASSSRDSRDYGYTF
d_gene: .; abundance: .; v_gene: TRBV30; j_gene: TRBJ2-1; CDR3nt: TGTGCCTGGAGTGTACAGGGGGGGTACAATGAGCAGTTCTTC; CDR3aa: CAWSVQGGYNEQFF
d_gene: TRBD1; abundance: .; v_gene: TRBV30; j_gene: TRBJ1-1; CDR3nt: TGTGCCTTCACGGACAGGGAGGGTGAAGCTTTCTTT; CDR3aa: CAFTDREGEAFF